The 15 T cell receptor beta chains below all came from one sample that was sequenced in a study of blood T cell repertoires in COVID-19 (dated by TCRdb to about 2020). Libraries came from the immunoSEQ multiplex PCR assay. This is the immuneACCESS table as TCRdb keeps it, with only in-frame sequences that have V and J called. A part of the clones is gone; compared with another copy, unresolved V genes explain less than half, and the rest is unexplained. The sample table holds about 140,000 clones, of which roughly four fifths were seen once. The ten largest clones add up to approximately 14% of the sample. The specimen sequenced was peripheral blood. These receptors originate from a man older than 75 with acute or convalescent COVID-19.

The chain uses TRBV5-4 and TRBJ2-3; D uncertain. V lost 2 bases and J 6 bases, leaving 10 bases between the germline ends. The CDR3 runs to 13 residues. Germline V gene data show CDR1 as SGHNT and CDR2 as YYREEE (reference sequence). This CDR3 reads CASSFFQWDTQYF. The CDR3 nucleotides read TGTGCCAGCAGCTTTTTCCAGTGGGATACGCAGTATTTT.

The gene calls are TRBV29-1 and TRBJ2-1; the D is unclear. CDR3 length: 15 amino acids. Per the germline V gene, CDR1 is SQVTM and CDR2 is ANQGSEA. The V and J ends lost 2 bases and 4 bases respectively, with 15 bases between them. Written as DNA, the CDR3 is TGCAGCGTTGAACCCTGGCAGGCCCAATACAATGAGCAGTTCTTC. This gives the protein CSVEPWQAQYNEQFF.

The chain employs TRBV2 and TRBJ1-3; no firm D call. The CDR3 has 15 amino acids. Germline V lookup: CDR1 SNHLY, CDR2 FYNNEI. V lost 4 bases and J 2 bases, leaving 12 bases between the germline ends. DNA for the CDR3: TGTGCCAGCAGTGGAAATTCTGGCCCTGGAAACACCATATATTTT. Translating it yields CASSGNSGPGNTIYF.

This chain connects TRBV27 to TRBJ2-2; perhaps TRBD2 as D (6 bases). From germline, CDR1 is MNHEY and CDR2 SMNVEV (reference sequence). The ends were cut back, 4 bases at V and 1 base at J, with 10 bases in the middle. There are 15 residues in the CDR3. The chain's CDR3 is CASSSGTQNTGELFF. The CDR3 coding sequence is TGTGCCAGCAGTTCCGGGACTCAGAACACCGGGGAGCTGTTTTTT.

The J gene is TRBJ1-6, the V gene TRBV20-1, with 7 nucleotides matching TRBD1. In germline, CDR1 is DFQATT, CDR2 SNEGSKA (reference sequence). The length of the CDR3 is 15 residues. The ends lost 3 bases at V and 3 bases at J; junction bases unmatched: 5. In nucleotides, the CDR3 is TGCAGTGCTAGTTCGACAGGGAACTATAATTCACCCCTCCACTTT. Protein: CSASSTGNYNSPLHF.

The genes are TRBV29-1 and TRBJ2-7, with D perhaps matching TRBD1 (6 bases). Trimming cost V 6 bases and J 6 bases, with 15 bases left between them. Germline CDR1 reads SQVTM; CDR2 reads ANQGSEA. The length of the CDR3 is 12 residues. CDR3 DNA: TGCAGCGTAGCAGAGGTGGGGGCCGAGCAGTACTTC. As protein: CSVAEVGAEQYF.

This chain's CDR3 is CASSSQAGQGDTQYF. The CDR3 DNA is TGTGCCAGCAGCTCTCAGGCTGGGCAGGGCGATACGCAGTATTTT. V usage is TRBV7-9 and J usage is TRBJ2-3; TRBD1 might be the D (5 bases). From germline, CDR1 is SEHNR and CDR2 FQNEAQ (reference sequence). V lost 4 bases, J lost 6 bases, and 17 bases lay in between. The CDR3 has 15 amino acids.

The gene calls are TRBV28 and TRBJ1-1; 9 bases are shared with TRBD1. The germline V gene encodes CDR1 MDHEN and CDR2 SYDVKM. V shed 3 bases, J shed 1 base, and the junction held 3 bases outside the gene matches. The CDR3 runs 15 residues. CDR3 sequence reads: CASSFTGGANTEAFF. Written as DNA, the CDR3 is TGTGCCAGCAGTTTTACAGGGGGCGCGAACACTGAAGCTTTCTTT.

V is TRBV7-9 and J is TRBJ1-1; D gene unclear. The CDR3 loop spans 11 amino acids. The ends were cut back, 4 bases at V and 6 bases at J, with 6 bases in the middle. Germline CDR1 reads SEHNR; CDR2 reads FQNEAQ (reference sequence). For the CDR3, the DNA is TGTGCCAGCAGCTCCTATGCTGAAGCTTTCTTT. Its translation is CASSSYAEAFF.

The genes are TRBV5-1 and TRBJ2-1; 15 positions agree with TRBD2. Trimming took 3 bases from V and 5 from J; bases not matched to a gene: 3. CDR1 and CDR2 from the germline V gene are SGHRS and YFSETQ. The CDR3 is 16 residues long. This CDR3 reads CASSSGTSGGHNEQFF. CDR3 sequence (DNA): TGCGCCAGCAGCTCCGGGACTAGCGGGGGGCACAATGAGCAGTTCTTC.

The chain carries TRBV7-6 and TRBJ1-5; TRBD1 agrees at 9 bases. The CDR3 sequence is 15 residues long. Germline values: CDR1 SGHVS, CDR2 FNYEAQ. Trimming cost V 5 bases and J 6 bases; bases outside gene matches: 8. CDR3 protein: CASSRLQGAGQPQHF. The CDR3 bases are TGTGCCAGCAGCCGATTACAGGGGGCAGGTCAGCCCCAGCATTTT.

This sequence joins TRBV11-1 and TRBJ2-7; 8 nucleotides line up with TRBD1. CDR3 length: 15 residues. From germline, CDR1 is SGHAT and CDR2 FQDESV (reference sequence). Germline trimming cut 5 bases from V and 5 bases from J; bases unmatched to any gene: 11. CDR3 sequence: CASSLPGQGRNEQYF. The CDR3 nucleotides are TGTGCCAGCAGCCTCCCTGGACAGGGAAGGAACGAGCAGTACTTC.

The CDR3 region is CAIFTEYGYTF. The CDR3 DNA sequence: TGTGCCATCTTTACCGAGTATGGCTACACCTTC. The rearrangement links TRBV28 to TRBJ1-2; D gene uncertain. CDR3 size: 11 residues. Trimming removed 10 bases from V and 5 bases from J, with 11 bases in between. CDR1 MDHEN and CDR2 SYDVKM come from the germline V gene.

The J gene is TRBJ2-6, the V gene TRBV28; 7 nucleotides agree with TRBD1. CDR1 is MDHEN and CDR2 is SYDVKM in the germline V gene. The trim removed 1 base at V and 1 base at J, leaving 10 bases unmatched. CDR3 size: 19 residues. CDR3 residues: CASSLSLTGFGSGANVLTF. The DNA of the CDR3 is TGTGCCAGCAGTTTATCCCTGACAGGGTTTGGATCTGGGGCCAACGTCCTGACTTTC.

The sample holds a few counts of this clone. This chain connects TRBV5-8 to TRBJ2-7, with 7 positions matching TRBD1. Trimming took 4 bases from V and 2 from J; bases not matched to a gene: 9. CDR1 is SGHTS, CDR2 YDEGEE, per germline. This CDR3 contains 15 residues. The CDR3 DNA reads TGTGCCAGCAGCCTTACAGGGGCCGGGGCCTACGAGCAGTACTTC. Translation: CASSLTGAGAYEQYF.